A selection of T cell receptor beta chains follows, all from one sample in a study of post-analysis software for immune sequencing data. From the PCR reads, TCRdb called clonotypes with MiXCR, one entry per CDR3 protein. The sample shows about 200,000 distinct CDR3 sequences, about 30% of them seen only once. The sequencing input was blood. The receptors derive from a girl aged 2 to 17 with multiple sclerosis. Both conserved end residues are part of each CDR3. Each record gives: CDR3 length, V gene, clone size, D gene, J gene, CDR3 protein, CDR3 DNA. D genes are given only for firm matches. The size entry is marked missing in some rows and otherwise reads once, few, many or a size class.

>15|TRBV5-1|-|-|TRBJ1-4
CASSLYDRRNEKLFF
TGCGCCAGCAGCTTGTACGACAGGCGTAATGAAAAACTGTTTTTT
>15|TRBV6-6|few|-|TRBJ1-5
CASSPPRTGNQPQHF
TGTGCCAGCAGCCCCCCGAGGACGGGGAATCAGCCCCAGCATTTT
>15|TRBV5-1|many|-|TRBJ2-1
CASSSQEVGYNEQFF
TGCGCCAGCAGTTCACAGGAGGTCGGCTACAATGAGCAGTTCTTC
>14|TRBV4-1|-|-|TRBJ1-6
CASSQDWSGSPLHF
TGCGCCAGCAGCCAAGATTGGTCCGGTTCACCCCTCCACTTT
>15|TRBV20-1|many|TRBD2|TRBJ2-3
CSARSVAGVTDTQYF
TGCAGTGCTCGTAGTGTAGCGGGAGTGACAGATACGCAGTATTTT
>13|TRBV29-1|few|-|TRBJ2-3
CGGSRVSTDTQYF
TGCGGAGGAAGTCGAGTTAGCACAGATACGCAGTATTTT
>16|TRBV6-4|many|TRBD2|TRBJ2-3
CASSEEGGGGTDTQYF
TGTGCCAGCAGTGAAGAAGGCGGGGGGGGTACAGATACGCAGTATTTT
>15|TRBV11-2|-|-|TRBJ2-1
CASSLGVGSYNEQFF
TGTGCCAGCAGCTTAGGGGTAGGCTCCTACAATGAGCAGTTCTTC
>13|TRBV25-1|-|TRBD1|TRBJ2-5
CASSGDRVETQYF
TGTGCCAGCAGTGGCGACAGGGTGGAGACCCAGTACTTC
>17|TRBV4-2|-|TRBD2|TRBJ2-3
CDSSPLTSGSGTDTQYF
TGTGACAGCAGCCCCCTGACTAGCGGGAGCGGCACAGATACGCAGTATTTT
>13|TRBV2|-|-|TRBJ2-3
CASSEQSPDTQYF
TGTGCCAGCAGTGAACAGTCCCCCGATACGCAGTATTTT
>15|TRBV25-1|many|-|TRBJ1-6
CASSSGGKFGSPLHF
TGTGCCAGCAGTTCCGGGGGCAAGTTCGGGTCACCCCTCCACTTT
>16|TRBV5-1|many|-|TRBJ2-1
CASSHDHGLRYNEQFF
TGCGCCAGCAGTCACGACCACGGCCTGAGGTACAATGAGCAGTTCTTC
>15|TRBV20-1|few|TRBD2|TRBJ2-3
CSARDSGGTRYTQYF
TGCAGTGCTAGAGATAGCGGGGGAACCCGCTATACGCAGTATTTT
>14|TRBV28|many|-|TRBJ2-1
CASSLAPVGDEQFF
TGTGCCAGCAGTTTGGCGCCAGTGGGCGATGAGCAGTTCTTC
>22|TRBV28|many|-|TRBJ2-1
CASSSLRVQGKSTWGAYNEQFF
TGTGCCAGCAGTTCCCTCAGGGTTCAGGGTAAGAGTACTTGGGGAGCCTACAATGAGCAGTTCTTC
>17|TRBV20-1|many|TRBD2|TRBJ2-1
CSARVVAGGSSYNEQFF
TGCAGTGCTAGAGTCGTTGCGGGAGGGAGCTCCTACAATGAGCAGTTCTTC
>15|TRBV3-1|few|-|TRBJ2-1
CASSQVPGNYNEQFF
TGTGCCAGCAGCCAAGTCCCGGGGAACTACAATGAGCAGTTCTTC
>13|TRBV7-2|few|TRBD2|TRBJ2-1
CASSPSGAGEQFF
TGTGCCAGCAGCCCTAGCGGAGCGGGTGAGCAGTTCTTC
>16|TRBV6-5|many|-|TRBJ1-1
CASSYTQNPGNTEAFF
TGTGCCAGCAGTTACACGCAGAACCCGGGGAACACTGAAGCTTTCTTT
>18|TRBV27|few|TRBD2|TRBJ2-2
CASSLSSLAGGRTGELFF
TGTGCCAGCAGTTTATCATCCCTAGCGGGAGGTAGGACCGGGGAGCTGTTTTTT
>15|TRBV20-1|-|TRBD1|TRBJ1-5
CSARGDRGLNQPQHF
TGCAGTGCTAGAGGGGACAGGGGACTCAATCAGCCCCAGCATTTT
>15|TRBV11-2|-|TRBD2|TRBJ2-3
CASSLPGGGVDTQYF
TGTGCCAGCAGCTTACCGGGAGGGGGAGTAGATACGCAGTATTTT
>14|TRBV27|-|TRBD1|TRBJ1-6
CASTKRTGNSPLHF
TGTGCCAGCACCAAAAGGACAGGGAATTCACCCCTCCACTTT
>14|TRBV5-1|-|-|TRBJ1-1
CASSLAGAYTEAFF
TGCGCCAGCAGCTTGGCCGGGGCCTACACTGAAGCTTTCTTT
>15|TRBV7-9|few|TRBD1|TRBJ1-4
CASSLGGTGNEKLFF
TGTGCCAGCAGCTTAGGTGGGACAGGGAATGAAAAACTGTTTTTT
>13|TRBV20-1|many|-|TRBJ2-7
CSASWYGSYEQYF
TGCAGTGCTAGTTGGTACGGATCCTACGAGCAGTACTTC